The 24 T cell receptor beta chains presented below share a single source sample, sequenced in a study of blood T cell repertoires in COVID-19. TCRdb's copy holds only in-frame clones and misses some; the assay was immunoSEQ multiplex PCR. The sample contains roughly 380,000 clones, approximately 89% of which appear only once. Specimen: peripheral blood. These receptor sequences come from a woman in her forties with COVID-19, enrolled during active disease.

CDR3 coding DNA: TGTGCCACCAAAGGACAGGGCCGACAGCCCCAGCATTTT. This codes for CATKGQGRQPQHF. The gene calls are TRBV10-3 and TRBJ1-5; 8 bases line up with TRBD1. V dropped 10 bases and J dropped 7; count of bases not matched to a gene: 9. This CDR3 comprises 13 residues. The germline CDR1 and CDR2 sequences are ENHRY and SYGVKD.

The chain combines TRBV5-1 with TRBJ1-1; TRBD1 might be the D (6 bases). Germline lookup yields CDR1 SGHRS and CDR2 YFSETQ. V was trimmed by 0 bases and J by 1 base, leaving 7 bases between them. This CDR3 spans 14 amino acids. The CDR3 sequence is CASSLEQGNTEAFF. CDR3 in DNA: TGCGCCAGCAGCTTGGAACAGGGGAACACTGAAGCTTTCTTT.

This clone appeared a single time. The chain combines TRBV4-2 with TRBJ1-1, with 7 positions matching TRBD1. CDR3 length: 16 amino acids. Trimming cost V 0 bases and J 1 base; bases outside gene matches: 5. Germline CDR1 reads LGHNA; CDR2 reads YNFKEQ. CDR3 loop: CASSQEGDRKNTEAFF. CDR3 sequence (DNA): TGTGCCAGCAGCCAAGAAGGGGACAGAAAGAACACTGAAGCTTTCTTT.

This CDR3 reads CASSWDGGTEKLFF. In nucleotides, the CDR3 is TGCGCCAGCAGCTGGGACGGGGGTACCGAAAAACTGTTTTTT. The J gene is TRBJ1-4, the V gene TRBV5-1; a possible D gene is TRBD1 (5 bases). The CDR3 contains 14 residues. V was shortened by 3 bases and J by 8 bases, with 14 bases between the two germline ends. Per the germline V gene, CDR1 is SGHRS and CDR2 is YFSETQ.

The chain has TRBV19 and TRBJ1-5; D remains unclear. V shed 7 bases and J shed 2 bases, with 15 bases lying between them. The CDR3 contains 15 residues. Germline CDR1 and CDR2: LNHDA and SQIVND (reference sequence). The CDR3 nucleotides read TGTGCCAGTATAAAGGAGGGCATTGGCAATCAGCCCCAGCATTTT. This gives the protein CASIKEGIGNQPQHF.

This sequence joins TRBV6-6 and TRBJ2-7; tentatively, D is TRBD1 (7 bases). The CDR3 sequence is 15 residues long. The germline V and J ends were trimmed by 4 bases and 7 bases, with 20 bases remaining between them. Per germline, CDR1 MNHNY and CDR2 SVGAGI (reference sequence). In DNA, the CDR3 is TGTGCCAGCAGTTTGTCGGACAGGCGGACTAAGGAGCAGTACTTC. This translates into CASSLSDRRTKEQYF.

The rearrangement uses TRBV12-3 or TRBV12-4 and TRBJ1-2; D not certain. Trimming pared 6 bases from V and 4 bases from J, leaving 9 bases between. There are 12 residues in the CDR3. Here the CDR3 DNA reads TGTGCCAGCAGCCGGGTCGTCTATGGCTACACCTTC. This encodes CASSRVVYGYTF.

The V gene is TRBV28, the J gene TRBJ1-1, with 8 positions matching TRBD1. This CDR3 has 15 amino acids. V shed 6 bases and J 2 bases; nucleotides not matched to a gene: 8. Germline CDR1 reads MDHEN; CDR2 reads SYDVKM. CDR3 amino acids: CASSLTGAANTEAFF. CDR3 sequence (DNA): TGTGCCAGCAGCCTGACAGGGGCCGCAAACACTGAAGCTTTCTTT.

Remarks on this clone: Other DNA sequences in this specimen translate into the identical CDR3. This sequence joins TRBV27 and TRBJ1-2, with D possibly matching TRBD1 (6 bases). Trimming removed 6 bases from V and 3 bases from J, with 11 bases in between. The CDR3 is 13 amino acids. CDR1 and CDR2 from the germline V gene are MNHEY and SMNVEV (reference sequence). The chain's CDR3 is CASSPTGYYGYTF. The DNA of the CDR3 is TGTGCCAGCAGCCCAACAGGGTACTATGGCTACACCTTC.

V usage is TRBV7-9 and J usage is TRBJ1-2; D gene ambiguous. The germline V gene encodes CDR1 SEHNR and CDR2 FQNEAQ (reference sequence). CDR3 size: 14 residues. Deletions cut 0 bases from V and 1 base from J, with 6 bases between. CDR3 nucleotides: TGTGCCAGCAGCTTAGCGGAGTTTAACTATGGCTACACCTTC. Encoded protein: CASSLAEFNYGYTF.

The rearrangement joins TRBV28 to TRBJ1-2; weak D call: TRBD1 (5 bases). The germline V gene encodes CDR1 MDHEN and CDR2 SYDVKM. The germline V and J ends were trimmed by 5 bases and 0 bases, with 7 bases remaining between them. This CDR3 is 13 amino acids long. The CDR3 sequence is CASSPGANYGYTF. The CDR3, as DNA: TGTGCCAGCAGTCCGGGGGCTAACTATGGCTACACCTTC.

This rearrangement joins TRBV5-1 to TRBJ2-1; perhaps TRBD1 as D (5 bases). Germline V gene sequence: CDR1 SGHRS, CDR2 YFSETQ. The CDR3 spans 14 residues. The V and J ends lost 5 bases and 7 bases respectively, with 16 bases between them. The CDR3: CASSSAGITNEQFF. In DNA, the CDR3 is TGCGCCAGCAGTTCGGCAGGGATAACAAATGAGCAGTTCTTC. Variable domain in full (rest from reference TRBV5-1 and TRBJ2-1): KAGVTQTPRYLIKTRGQQVTLSCSPISGHRSVSWYQQTPGQGLQFLFEYFSETQRNKGNFPGRFSGRQFSNSRSEMNVSTLELGDSALYLCASSSAGITNEQFFGPGTRLTVL.

For this clone: Other nucleotide sequences in the sample specify the same CDR3. This chain connects TRBV5-1 to TRBJ2-7; D possibly corresponds to TRBD1 (5 bases). The CDR3 totals 14 residues. Trimming stripped 3 bases from V and 3 bases from J, with 13 bases between. Germline CDR1 reads SGHRS; CDR2 reads YFSETQ. The CDR3 protein is CASSSDSTSYEQYF. CDR3 nucleotides: TGCGCCAGCAGCTCAGACAGCACCAGCTACGAGCAGTACTTC.

This chain links TRBV28 with TRBJ1-5, with 9 positions matching TRBD1. Germline V gives CDR1 MDHEN, CDR2 SYDVKM. V shed 4 bases and J 5 bases; nucleotides not matched to a gene: 15. The CDR3 runs to 18 residues. DNA for the CDR3: TGTGCCAGCAGTTCGGCCGGGACAGGGAGGGTTGGAGATCAGCCCCAGCATTTT. Protein: CASSSAGTGRVGDQPQHF. Full variable domain (rest looked up from reference TRBV28 and TRBJ1-5): DVKVTQSSRYLVKRTGEKVFLECVQDMDHENMFWYRQDPGLGLRLIYFSYDVKMKEKGDIPEGYSVSREKKERFSLILESASTNQTSMYLCASSSAGTGRVGDQPQHFGDGTRLSIL.

The chain uses TRBV7-2 and TRBJ1-4; 7 positions match TRBD1. V lost 2 bases, J lost 6 bases, and 6 bases stayed unmatched. Germline loops: CDR1 SGHTA, CDR2 FQGNSA. The CDR3 has 15 residues. The CDR3 DNA follows: TGTGCCAGCAGCTTATGGAGGGGGCGCGATGAAAAACTGTTTTTT. This gives the protein CASSLWRGRDEKLFF.

J is TRBJ2-2 and V is TRBV28; D remains ambiguous. Germline V gives CDR1 MDHEN, CDR2 SYDVKM. V lost 1 base and J lost 6, with 3 bases in between. This CDR3 spans 12 amino acids. In DNA form, the CDR3 reads TGTGCCAGCAGTTTATTAGCCGGGGAGCTGTTTTTT. It is translated as CASSLLAGELFF.

The chain is built from TRBV5-1 and TRBJ1-2; possible D gene TRBD1, 5 bases. Between the trimmed V and J ends, which lost 0 bases and 4 bases, there was a span of 16 bases. This CDR3 has 16 amino acids. Per germline, CDR1 SGHRS and CDR2 YFSETQ. CDR3 protein: CASSLADTPGIYGYTF. The CDR3, as DNA: TGCGCCAGCAGCTTGGCGGACACCCCGGGCATCTATGGCTACACCTTC.

The rearrangement joins TRBV7-3 to TRBJ2-3, with a possible D match to TRBD1 (7 bases). Trimming removed 5 bases from V and 2 bases from J, with 11 bases in between. The CDR3 has 14 amino acids. Germline loops: CDR1 SGHTA, CDR2 FQGTGA. In DNA form, the CDR3 reads TGTGCCAGCAGCGCGGGACAGCACACAGATACGCAGTATTTT. It translates to CASSAGQHTDTQYF.

This clone occurred once. V is TRBV28 and J is TRBJ1-5; D ambiguous. CDR1 and CDR2 (germline): MDHEN, SYDVKM. The CDR3 contains 14 residues. Trimming took 3 bases from V and 4 from J, leaving 10 bases between them. CDR3 sequence reads: CASSFAGRNQPQHF. The CDR3 DNA follows: TGTGCCAGCAGTTTCGCCGGTCGGAATCAGCCCCAGCATTTT.

The chain combines TRBV30 with TRBJ1-1; D remains unclear. Trimming took 6 bases from V and 8 from J, leaving 7 bases between them. The CDR3 length is 9 residues. Germline lookup yields CDR1 GTSNPN and CDR2 SVGIG (reference sequence). DNA of the CDR3: TGTGCCTGTTATCCCGAAGCTTTCTTT. Its protein product is CACYPEAFF. Full variable domain (outside the CDR3, taken from reference TRBV30 and TRBJ1-1): SQTIHQWPATLVQPVGSPLSLECTVEGTSNPNLYWYRQAAGRGLQLLFYSVGIGQISSEVPQNLSASRPQDRQFILSSKKLLLSDSGFYLCACYPEAFFGQGTRLTVV.

The chain carries TRBV27 and TRBJ2-3; 12 bases agree with TRBD2. The CDR3 length is 13 residues. Germline V lookup: CDR1 MNHEY, CDR2 SMNVEV (reference sequence). V shed 6 bases, J shed 6 bases, and the junction held 1 base outside the gene matches. This CDR3 reads CASRTSGSDTQYF. DNA of the CDR3: TGTGCCAGCAGGACTAGCGGGAGTGATACGCAGTATTTT.

This clone has just a few counts. The CDR3, as DNA: TGTGCCAGCAGCTTTTCCCGGAAGGCACCGGGACACCCTGCGGGAGAGACCCAGTACTTC. This codes for CASSFSRKAPGHPAGETQYF. This chain joins TRBV28 and TRBJ2-5, with D maybe TRBD1 (6 bases). V lost 6 bases and J lost 4, with 33 bases in between. CDR1 is MDHEN and CDR2 is SYDVKM in the germline V gene. The CDR3 runs to 20 residues.

This chain connects TRBV24-1 to TRBJ1-2, with 8 bases identical to TRBD1. From germline, CDR1 is KGHDR and CDR2 SFDVKD. After removal of 3 bases from V and 8 bases from J, the junction contained 7 bases not matched to a gene. The CDR3 extends over 14 amino acids. In DNA, the CDR3 is TGTGCCACCAGTGATGGACAGGGAATATGGGGCTACACCTTC. Its protein is CATSDGQGIWGYTF.

The chain employs TRBV5-6 and TRBJ1-4; 8 nucleotides line up with TRBD1. V was clipped by 4 bases and J by 1 base; unmatched bases: 3. The CDR3 runs 15 residues. CDR1 is SGHDT and CDR2 is YYEEEE in the germline V gene. DNA for the CDR3: TGTGCCAGCAGCATAGGACAGGGAACTAATGAAAAACTGTTTTTT. Protein product: CASSIGQGTNEKLFF. The whole variable domain, filled in from reference TRBV5-6 and TRBJ1-4, reads DAGVTQSPTHLIKTRGQQVTLRCSPKSGHDTVSWYQQALGQGPQFIFQYYEEEERQRGNFPDRFSGHQFPNYSSELNVNALLLGDSALYLCASSIGQGTNEKLFFGSGTQLSVL.